What follows are 18 T cell receptor beta chains derived from one specimen sequenced in a study of early T cells in non-severe SARS-CoV-2 infection. TCRdb called the 5' RACE reads again in MiXCR, with one record for every CDR3 protein. The table records roughly 51,000 distinct CDR3 sequences, more than 9% of them present only once. Sample: whole blood. The receptors shown here come from an adult who was a healthcare worker with PCR-confirmed SARS-CoV-2 infection or an uninfected control (not recorded which).

The rearrangement uses TRBV3-1 and TRBJ1-4; D possibly corresponds to TRBD1 (6 bases). Germline CDR1 LGHDT, CDR2 YNNKEL (reference sequence). The CDR3 totals 15 residues. Trimming removed 4 bases from V and 0 bases from J, with 9 bases in between. The CDR3 spells CASSRSGATNEKLFF. For the CDR3, the DNA is TGTGCCAGCAGCCGCTCAGGGGCAACTAATGAAAAACTGTTTTTT.

The table lists this clonotype with a count of one. This sequence may be a read error, since a much larger clone differs from it by one base. V gene TRBV11-2 combines with J gene TRBJ1-2; D is unclear. This CDR3 is 12 amino acids long. In germline, CDR1 is SGHAT, CDR2 FQNNGV. DNA of the CDR3: TGTGCCAGCAGCTTCGTACAGAATGGCTACTCCTTC. Residues: CASSFVQNGYSF.

This clonotype was detected a few times. The CDR3, as DNA: TGCGCCAGCAGCCAAGAGTCAGGGGACTCCCAGTACTTC. Residues: CASSQESGDSQYF. The rearrangement links TRBV4-1 to TRBJ2-5; D may correspond to TRBD1 or TRBD2 (6 bases each). Germline values: CDR1 MGHRA, CDR2 YSYEKL. CDR3 length equals 13 residues. Trimming shortened V by 0 bases and J by 9 bases, and 11 bases separated the two germline ends.

The chain has TRBV4-2 and TRBJ1-4, with no clear D. Trimming cost V 4 bases and J 0 bases, with 6 bases left between them. Germline loops: CDR1 LGHNA, CDR2 YNFKEQ. The CDR3 has 14 residues. CDR3 sequence (DNA): TGTGCCAGCAGCCTACAGCCAACTAATGAAAAACTGTTTTTT. It translates to CASSLQPTNEKLFF.

This clonotype came up many times. The V gene is TRBV12-3 or TRBV12-4, the J gene TRBJ1-5; 7 bases agree with TRBD1. With V trimmed by 5 bases and J by 1 base, 5 bases remained unmatched. CDR3 length equals 15 residues. CDR3 DNA: TGTGCCAGCAGTCAACAGGGGAAGAGCAATCAGCCCCAGCATTTT. Protein: CASSQQGKSNQPQHF.

Many counts were recorded for this clonotype. The V gene is TRBV30, the J gene TRBJ2-1; the match to TRBD2 covers 7 bases. CDR3 length: 14 amino acids. Trimming cost V 3 bases and J 4 bases; bases outside gene matches: 6. The germline gives CDR1 GTSNPN, CDR2 SVGIG (reference sequence). The CDR3 DNA follows: TGTGCCTGGAGCCGACCAGCGGGGTACAATGAGCAGTTCTTC. It yields the protein CAWSRPAGYNEQFF.

This clonotype was counted a few times. V is TRBV20-1 and J is TRBJ1-5; TRBD1 matches 7 bases. From germline, CDR1 is DFQATT and CDR2 SNEGSKA (reference sequence). J lost 2 bases, V lost 6 bases, and 7 bases had no gene match. The CDR3 is made up of 14 amino acids. The CDR3 region is CSASTGTGNQPQHF. In nucleotides, the CDR3 is TGCAGTGCCAGTACCGGGACAGGCAATCAGCCCCAGCATTTT.

V usage is TRBV12-3 or TRBV12-4 and J usage is TRBJ1-1; a possible D gene is TRBD1 (5 bases). The CDR3 is 13 amino acids. Deletions cut 8 bases from V and 1 base from J, with 11 bases between. The DNA for the CDR3 is TGTGCCAGCTTACACAGGCAGAACACTGAAGCTTTCTTT. Translation: CASLHRQNTEAFF.

This clonotype occurred many times. This chain links TRBV11-3 with TRBJ1-1; D is ambiguous. Between the trimmed V and J ends, which lost 5 bases and 1 base, there was a span of 8 bases. The CDR3 is 13 residues long. The germline CDR1 and CDR2 sequences are SGHNT and YENEEA. The CDR3 region is CASSVTQNTEAFF. The DNA of the CDR3 is TGTGCCAGCAGCGTAACACAGAACACTGAAGCTTTCTTT.

There are many counts of this clonotype. The rearrangement joins TRBV2 to TRBJ2-5, with D possibly matching TRBD1 (6 bases). CDR3 length equals 15 residues. V was shortened by 4 bases and J by 3 bases, with 15 bases between the two germline ends. Per germline, CDR1 SNHLY and CDR2 FYNNEI. In nucleotides, the CDR3 is TGTGCCAGCAGTGTACAGGGTGGAAGGGAAGAGACCCAGTACTTC. Residues: CASSVQGGREETQYF.

The genes are TRBV5-4 and TRBJ1-1; D is ambiguous. With 4 bases removed from V and 1 base from J, the gap between germline ends came to 11 bases. The CDR3 covers 14 residues. The germline V gene encodes CDR1 SGHNT and CDR2 YYREEE (reference sequence). CDR3 loop: CASSTWGSNTEAFF. CDR3 nucleotides: TGTGCCAGCAGCACTTGGGGATCGAACACTGAAGCTTTCTTT.

On this clonotype: An end of the junction differs from the germline gene, which may be a read error. CDR3 sequence reads: CASSESTAYNEQFF. In DNA form, the CDR3 reads TGTGCTAGCAGCGAGTCGACAGCCTACAATGAGCAGTTCTTC. The chain employs TRBV7-7 and TRBJ2-1, with D possibly being TRBD1 (5 bases). The CDR3 has 14 amino acids. CDR1 SSHAT and CDR2 FNYEAQ come from the germline V gene (reference sequence).

This sequence joins TRBV4-1 and TRBJ2-3; 11 bases align to TRBD2. V was clipped by 3 bases and J by 6 bases; unmatched bases: 5. The germline gives CDR1 MGHRA, CDR2 YSYEKL. This CDR3 is 15 amino acids long. The CDR3 DNA reads TGCGCCAGCAGCCAGCTACTAGCGGGAGTTGATACGCAGTATTTT. The encoded protein is CASSQLLAGVDTQYF.

The gene calls are TRBV19 and TRBJ1-1; D uncertain. This CDR3 is built from 14 residues. V lost 7 bases, J lost 3 bases, and 15 bases lay in between. Germline-derived CDR1 and CDR2 are LNHDA and SQIVND (reference sequence). The CDR3 coding sequence is TGTGCCAGTACCGCGGGAGGGTGGGACACTGAAGCTTTCTTT. Its translation: CASTAGGWDTEAFF.

This clonotype was detected a few times. The chain links TRBV20-1 to TRBJ2-1, with D perhaps TRBD2 (5 bases). The germline V gene encodes CDR1 DFQATT and CDR2 SNEGSKA (reference sequence). The CDR3 extends over 16 amino acids. Trimming shortened V by 6 bases and J by 0 bases, and 18 bases separated the two germline ends. The chain's CDR3 is CSAMKASGGSYNEQFF. The CDR3, as DNA: TGCAGTGCCATGAAGGCCAGCGGAGGCTCCTACAATGAGCAGTTCTTC.

This clonotype was seen many times. V usage is TRBV28 and J usage is TRBJ1-2; D gene ambiguous. V lost 4 bases and J lost 5, with 5 bases in between. CDR3 length: 11 residues. CDR1 and CDR2 from the germline V gene are MDHEN and SYDVKM. CDR3 sequence reads: CASSSAYGYTF. CDR3 nucleotides: TGTGCCAGCAGTTCAGCGTATGGCTACACCTTC.

This clonotype came up a few times. CDR3 region: CASSLIGQFSGNTIYF. CDR3 coding DNA: TGTGCCAGCAGCTTAATCGGACAGTTCTCTGGAAACACCATATATTTT. The V gene is TRBV11-2, the J gene TRBJ1-3; tentative D call: TRBD1 (6 bases). CDR3 length: 16 residues. Per the germline V gene, CDR1 is SGHAT and CDR2 is FQNNGV. V lost 2 bases, J lost 0 bases, and 11 bases lay in between.

This clonotype was counted once. CDR3: CASSLSGEETQYF. In DNA, the CDR3 is TGCGCCAGCAGTTTGAGCGGTGAAGAGACCCAGTACTTC. The chain recombines TRBV5-1 with TRBJ2-5; tentatively, D is TRBD2 (5 bases). CDR1 SGHRS and CDR2 YFSETQ come from the germline V gene. Trimming left V 5 bases short and J 3 bases short, with 11 bases between. This CDR3 is built from 13 residues.